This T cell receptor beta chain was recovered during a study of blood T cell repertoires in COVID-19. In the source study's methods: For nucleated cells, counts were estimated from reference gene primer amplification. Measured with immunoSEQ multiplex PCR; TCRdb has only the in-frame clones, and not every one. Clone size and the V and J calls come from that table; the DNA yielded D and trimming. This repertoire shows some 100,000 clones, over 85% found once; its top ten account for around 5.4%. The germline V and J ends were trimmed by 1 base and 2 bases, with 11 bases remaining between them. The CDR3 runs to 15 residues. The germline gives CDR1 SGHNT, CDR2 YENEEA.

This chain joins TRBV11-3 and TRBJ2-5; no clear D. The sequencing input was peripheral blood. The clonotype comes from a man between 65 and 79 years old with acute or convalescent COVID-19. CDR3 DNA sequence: TGTGCCAGCAGCTTAGTTATTCAGAAGCAAGAGACCCAGTACTTC. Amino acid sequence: CASSLVIQKQETQYF. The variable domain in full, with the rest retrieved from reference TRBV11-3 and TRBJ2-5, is EAGVVQSPRYKIIEKKQPVAFWCNPISGHNTLYWYLQNLGQGPELLIRYENEEAVDDSQLPKDRFSAERLKGVDSTLKIQPAELGDSAVYLCASSLVIQKQETQYFGPGTRLLVL.